The 32 T cell receptor beta chains below were found in one sample sequenced in a study of shared clonotypes between healthy human individuals. Measured with immunoSEQ multiplex PCR; TCRdb has only the in-frame clones, and not every one. The sample lists over a million clones; around three quarters were seen once. The sample consisted of memory CD4+ T cells from PBMCs. This sample's subset: CD45RA-negative fraction. These receptors came from a man aged 18 to 29 in good health. Some clones in this sample may be carry-over from other donors' samples.

The J gene is TRBJ2-2, the V gene TRBV7-9, with 10 bases aligning to TRBD1. The CDR3 is 14 residues long. Per the germline V gene, CDR1 is SEHNR and CDR2 is FQNEAQ (reference sequence). The V gene end was trimmed by 5 bases and the J gene end by 6 bases; junction bases not matched to a gene: 3. The CDR3 protein is CASSPGQGAGELFF. The DNA for the CDR3 is TGTGCCAGCAGCCCAGGACAGGGGGCCGGGGAGCTGTTTTTT.

The chain recombines TRBV4-2 with TRBJ2-7; 7 nucleotides agree with TRBD2. The trim removed 2 bases at V and 2 bases at J, leaving 3 bases unmatched. CDR1 and CDR2 (germline): LGHNA, YNFKEQ. The CDR3 is 14 amino acids. CDR3 DNA: TGTGCCAGCAGCCAACGGGCGGGAGCCTACGAGCAGTACTTC. It specifies CASSQRAGAYEQYF.

The gene calls are TRBV4-1 and TRBJ2-5, with TRBD2 matching over 11 bases. This CDR3 is 17 amino acids long. Trimming took 5 bases from V and 4 from J; bases not matched to a gene: 12. Germline V gives CDR1 MGHRA, CDR2 YSYEKL. Here the CDR3 DNA reads TGCGCCAGCAGCGATACCGCCCTAGCGGGAGGAGTAGAGACCCAGTACTTC. This translates into CASSDTALAGGVETQYF.

Notes on this clone: The sample has other DNA sequences that encode this CDR3 too. The rearrangement joins TRBV2 to TRBJ2-5; unclear D gene. Germline CDR1 and CDR2: SNHLY and FYNNEI. V lost 8 bases to trimming and J lost 1 base, with 5 bases between them. The CDR3 covers 11 residues. Here the CDR3 reads CASSVQETQYF. The CDR3 nucleotides are TGTGCCAGCTCGGTCCAAGAGACCCAGTACTTC.

The CDR3 region is CASSFDRDTEAFF. In DNA, the CDR3 is TGTGCCAGCAGTTTCGACAGAGACACTGAAGCTTTCTTT. J is TRBJ1-1 and V is TRBV25-1; D is perhaps TRBD1 (5 bases). Germline V gene lookup returns CDR1 MGHDK and CDR2 SYGVNS. CDR3 length equals 13 residues. Trimming cost V 5 bases and J 3 bases, with 10 bases left between them.

The chain employs TRBV29-1 and TRBJ2-3; either TRBD1 or TRBD2 may supply D (6 bases each). The germline V and J ends were trimmed by 5 bases and 3 bases, with 12 bases remaining between them. CDR1 SQVTM and CDR2 ANQGSEA come from the germline V gene. This CDR3 spans 13 amino acids. CDR3 in amino acids: CSVPGAGTDTQYF. The CDR3, as DNA: TGCAGCGTTCCGGGGGCAGGAACAGATACGCAGTATTTT.

The chain recombines TRBV10-3 with TRBJ2-6, with no clear D. Germline V gene data show CDR1 as ENHRY and CDR2 as SYGVKD. The CDR3 consists of 15 residues. With 3 bases removed from V and 1 base from J, the gap between germline ends came to 7 bases. The CDR3 sequence: CAISDQISGANVLTF. DNA for the CDR3: TGTGCCATCAGTGATCAGATTTCTGGGGCCAACGTCCTGACTTTC.

Worth noting for this clone: Other DNA sequences from this sample encode an identical CDR3 as well. V usage is TRBV6-6 and J usage is TRBJ2-5; D remains ambiguous. V lost 4 bases to trimming and J lost 5 bases, with 5 bases between them. The CDR3 covers 11 residues. Germline V gene lookup returns CDR1 MNHNY and CDR2 SVGAGI (reference sequence). The CDR3 reads CASSSGETQYF. CDR3 DNA: TGTGCCAGCAGTTCTGGGGAGACCCAGTACTTC.

A word on this clone: Distinct nucleotide sequences in the sample also encode this CDR3. The chain carries TRBV10-3 and TRBJ2-5; D gene ambiguous. Germline V gives CDR1 ENHRY, CDR2 SYGVKD. Between the trimmed V and J ends, which lost 4 bases and 2 bases, there was a span of 5 bases. This CDR3 is 12 amino acids long. CDR3 coding DNA: TGTGCCATCAGTGCCCAACAAGAGACCCAGTACTTC. Protein product: CAISAQQETQYF.

This chain joins TRBV5-6 and TRBJ2-3; D assignment may be TRBD1 or TRBD2 (6 bases each). The CDR3 is made up of 16 amino acids. Germline V gives CDR1 SGHDT, CDR2 YYEEEE. V shed 0 bases and J shed 3 bases, with 14 bases lying between them. CDR3 residues: CASSLEGRDMTDTQYF. The CDR3 DNA follows: TGTGCCAGCAGCTTGGAAGGGCGGGACATGACAGATACGCAGTATTTT.

This clone showed up just once. Other DNA sequences in this specimen translate into the identical CDR3. V gene TRBV7-3 combines with J gene TRBJ1-1; 7 nucleotides line up with TRBD1. The length of the CDR3 is 13 residues. V was clipped by 5 bases and J by 4 bases; unmatched bases: 4. Germline V gene lookup returns CDR1 SGHTA and CDR2 FQGTGA. This CDR3 reads CASSLQGSTEAFF. CDR3 nucleotide sequence: TGTGCCAGCAGCCTACAGGGGAGCACTGAAGCTTTCTTT.

In this sample, this clone turned up a few times. CDR3 region: CASSRLTGPAEAFF. CDR3 nucleotide sequence: TGTGCCAGCAGTCGATTGACAGGGCCCGCTGAAGCTTTCTTT. The chain joins TRBV9 to TRBJ1-1, with 7 nucleotides matching TRBD1. This CDR3 is built from 14 residues. Trimming at V came to 5 bases and at J to 6 bases, leaving 10 bases not matched to a gene. Germline loops: CDR1 SGDLS, CDR2 YYNGEE.

Concerning this clone: Other DNA sequences from this sample encode an identical CDR3 as well. This chain joins TRBV18 and TRBJ2-7; perhaps TRBD1 as D (5 bases). This CDR3 is 14 amino acids long. Germline values: CDR1 KGHSH, CDR2 LQKENI. V was cut by 3 bases and J by 2 bases, with 11 bases left in between. The CDR3 sequence: CASSPGRGPYEQYF. Here the CDR3 DNA reads TGTGCCAGCTCACCGGGGCGAGGCCCCTACGAGCAGTACTTC.

Remarks on this clone: The same CDR3 can be traced to other DNA sequences in this sample. This chain connects TRBV15 to TRBJ2-5, with D hard to call. CDR1 and CDR2 from the germline V gene are LNHNV and YYDKDF (reference sequence). The CDR3 covers 12 residues. Deletions cut 0 bases from V and 4 bases from J, with 3 bases between. For the CDR3, the DNA is TGTGCCACCAGCAGAGAGGTAGAGACCCAGTACTTC. This encodes CATSREVETQYF.

The count of this clone is one. This sequence joins TRBV6-1 and TRBJ1-2; D gene ambiguous. In germline, CDR1 is MNHNS, CDR2 SASEGT. The V gene lost 10 bases and the J gene lost 3 bases, with 18 bases spanning the gap. The CDR3 contains 14 residues. In DNA, the CDR3 is TGTGCCACTGGAAAGGCGGCGGTACACTATGGCTACACCTTC. Translated: CATGKAAVHYGYTF.

The J gene is TRBJ2-5, the V gene TRBV6-1; the D is unclear. The CDR3 runs 18 residues. The germline gives CDR1 MNHNS, CDR2 SASEGT. V lost 2 bases, J lost 7 bases, and 26 bases lay in between. The CDR3 loop reads CASSESTNQVENLGTQYF. CDR3 DNA sequence: TGTGCCAGCAGTGAATCGACAAATCAGGTCGAGAATTTGGGGACCCAGTACTTC.

This chain connects TRBV19 to TRBJ2-7, with a weak D call TRBD1 (5 bases). CDR3 length equals 15 residues. Looked up from germline, CDR1 is LNHDA and CDR2 is SQIVND (reference sequence). V lost 5 bases, J lost 4 bases, and 18 bases lay in between. This CDR3 reads CASSPAGRFLYEQYF. The CDR3, as DNA: TGTGCCAGTAGTCCCGCAGGGCGTTTTTTGTACGAGCAGTACTTC.

Written as DNA, the CDR3 is TGTGCCAGCTGCCAAGGGGATCAGCCCCAGCATTTT. It is translated as CASCQGDQPQHF. This chain joins TRBV7-9 and TRBJ1-5; tentative D call: TRBD1 (5 bases). Germline V gene lookup returns CDR1 SEHNR and CDR2 FQNEAQ (reference sequence). V shed 8 bases and J shed 5 bases, with 10 bases lying between them. The CDR3 covers 12 residues.

The rearrangement uses TRBV27 and TRBJ2-6; 9 bases are shared with TRBD1. This CDR3 has 17 residues. J was trimmed by 0 bases and V by 5 bases; bases with no gene match: 5. Germline assignment: CDR1 MNHEY and CDR2 SMNVEV (reference sequence). CDR3 sequence: CASSRDRVSSGANVLTF. The DNA of the CDR3 is TGTGCCAGCAGTCGGGACAGGGTTAGCTCTGGGGCCAACGTCCTGACTTTC.

This clone was observed a single time. The genes are TRBV5-6 and TRBJ2-5, with 8 bases fitting TRBD2. This CDR3 has 13 residues. The germline gives CDR1 SGHDT, CDR2 YYEEEE. V was pared by 5 bases and J by 5 bases, with 5 bases of the junction left unmatched. CDR3 sequence reads: CASRSGTRETQYF. DNA for the CDR3: TGTGCCAGCAGGTCCGGGACTAGGGAGACCCAGTACTTC.

The J gene is TRBJ2-2, the V gene TRBV19, with D possibly being TRBD2 (6 bases). In germline, CDR1 is LNHDA, CDR2 SQIVND (reference sequence). The CDR3 covers 15 residues. V gave up 11 bases and J gave up 3 bases, with 19 bases separating them. CDR3 coding DNA: TGTGCCTCCACCCGGGGCGGAGGGGACACCGGGGAGCTGTTTTTT. This encodes CASTRGGGDTGELFF.

A remark on this clone: This could be a read error, since a much larger clone is one nucleotide away. V gene TRBV6-1 combines with J gene TRBJ1-1; no clear D. There are 13 residues in the CDR3. In germline, CDR1 is MNHNS, CDR2 SASEGT. Trimming left V 4 bases short and J 1 base short, with 7 bases between. The CDR3 nucleotides are TGTGCCAGCAGTGTGGAGAGGAACACTGAAGCTTTCTTT. Its protein product is CASSVERNTEAFF.

This chain links TRBV5-4 with TRBJ1-4; 10 nucleotides agree with TRBD1. CDR1 and CDR2 from the germline V gene are SGHNT and YYREEE (reference sequence). This CDR3 has 16 amino acids. The V segment lost 4 bases and the J segment 7 bases; nucleotides outside the gene matches: 10. CDR3 protein: CASSQRSGQGGEKLFF. In nucleotides, the CDR3 is TGTGCCAGCAGCCAGAGGTCAGGACAGGGGGGTGAAAAACTGTTTTTT.

V and J are TRBV28 and TRBJ2-7, with TRBD1 identical over 8 bases. Germline CDR1 and CDR2: MDHEN and SYDVKM. V lost 5 bases to trimming and J lost 0 bases; unmatched junction nucleotides: 9. This CDR3 has 16 residues. The CDR3 here is CASSMGTGFSSYEQYF. CDR3 bases: TGTGCCAGCAGTATGGGGACAGGTTTTAGCTCCTACGAGCAGTACTTC.

The J gene is TRBJ2-3, the V gene TRBV18; perhaps TRBD1 as D (6 bases). V lost 2 bases to trimming and J lost 3 bases, with 12 bases between them. CDR1 and CDR2 from the germline V gene are KGHSH and LQKENI. The CDR3 spans 15 residues. Here the CDR3 reads CASSPARGLTDTQYF. CDR3 nucleotide sequence: TGTGCCAGCTCACCAGCGAGGGGGTTGACAGATACGCAGTATTTT. Together with reference TRBV18 and TRBJ2-3, the CDR3 gives the full variable domain: NAGVMQNPRHLVRRRGQEARLRCSPMKGHSHVYWYRQLPEEGLKFMVYLQKENIIDESGMPKERFSAEFPKEGPSILRIQQVVRGDSAAYFCASSPARGLTDTQYFGPGTRLTVL.

This clone was observed a few times. The chain combines TRBV27 with TRBJ1-5; D is ambiguous. Looked up from germline, CDR1 is MNHEY and CDR2 is SMNVEV (reference sequence). Deletions cut 3 bases from V and 0 bases from J, with 3 bases between. The CDR3 totals 13 residues. CDR3 amino acids: CASSFSSNQPQHF. CDR3 coding DNA: TGTGCCAGCAGTTTCTCTAGCAATCAGCCCCAGCATTTT.

The chain links TRBV30 to TRBJ2-7; TRBD1 matches at 8 bases. There are 13 residues in the CDR3. Germline assignment: CDR1 GTSNPN and CDR2 SVGIG (reference sequence). V shed 4 bases, J shed 1 base, and the junction held 3 bases outside the gene matches. CDR3 in DNA: TGTGCCTGGACGGGGGACAGGTCCTACGAGCAGTACTTC. This encodes CAWTGDRSYEQYF. Full variable domain (rest looked up from reference TRBV30 and TRBJ2-7): SQTIHQWPATLVQPVGSPLSLECTVEGTSNPNLYWYRQAAGRGLQLLFYSVGIGQISSEVPQNLSASRPQDRQFILSSKKLLLSDSGFYLCAWTGDRSYEQYFGPGTRLTVT.

The CDR3: CASSRSGASSYEQYF. CDR3 DNA sequence: TGCGCCAGCAGTCGCTCGGGGGCTAGCTCCTACGAGCAGTACTTC. This sequence joins TRBV5-1 and TRBJ2-7; D tentatively fits TRBD1 or TRBD2 (6 bases each). Trimming stripped 5 bases from V and 0 bases from J, with 15 bases between. Germline V gene sequence: CDR1 SGHRS, CDR2 YFSETQ. The CDR3 consists of 15 residues.

This clone has a handful of counts. The V gene is TRBV15, the J gene TRBJ2-1; 10 bases line up with TRBD2. The CDR3 contains 16 residues. Germline V lookup: CDR1 LNHNV, CDR2 YYDKDF (reference sequence). V lost 3 bases to trimming and J lost 5 bases; unmatched junction nucleotides: 7. CDR3 region: CATSRGGTSVNNEQFF. The CDR3 DNA reads as TGTGCCACCAGCAGGGGTGGGACTAGCGTTAACAATGAGCAGTTCTTC.

This chain connects TRBV7-2 to TRBJ2-2; the match to TRBD1 covers 7 bases. The V segment lost 3 bases and the J segment 6 bases; nucleotides outside the gene matches: 4. Germline-derived CDR1 and CDR2 are SGHTA and FQGNSA. This CDR3 spans 14 amino acids. CDR3 DNA: TGTGCCAGCAGCTTTAGAGGGGGCCCCGGGGAGCTGTTTTTT. Its translation is CASSFRGGPGELFF.

This clone showed up just a few times. The V gene is TRBV27, the J gene TRBJ1-6; D remains unclear. Germline loops: CDR1 MNHEY, CDR2 SMNVEV (reference sequence). The CDR3 runs 19 residues. Trimming shortened V by 6 bases and J by 5 bases, and 26 bases separated the two germline ends. The CDR3 bases are TGTGCCAGCAGCTCAATGGGTGTCCGGACCCTAAAGCATAATTCACCCCTCCACTTT. This sequence encodes CASSSMGVRTLKHNSPLHF.

The chain joins TRBV18 to TRBJ2-7, with 7 bases aligning to TRBD2. Germline V gives CDR1 KGHSH, CDR2 LQKENI. CDR3 length: 13 residues. V trimming: 6 bases; J trimming: 4 bases; junction bases outside the gene matches: 6. The CDR3 protein is CASSPGLTYEQYF. CDR3 coding DNA: TGTGCCAGCTCCCCGGGACTAACATACGAGCAGTACTTC.